These 18 T cell receptor beta chains share one sample of origin, sequenced in a study of blood T cell repertoires in COVID-19. Sequencing was performed with immunoSEQ multiplex PCR; in TCRdb, only in-frame clones are kept and a portion is missing. The sample records about 95,000 clones, roughly 86% being singletons. The sequenced sample was peripheral blood. The receptors stem from a human donor in a cohort sampled during active COVID-19.

The chain is built from TRBV6-2 or TRBV6-3 and TRBJ2-1; 15 bases line up with TRBD2. The CDR3 contains 17 residues. V lost 0 bases to trimming and J lost 5 bases; unmatched junction nucleotides: 2. Looked up from germline, CDR1 is MNHEY and CDR2 is SVGEGT. In nucleotides, the CDR3 is TGTGCCAGCAGTTACTCGAGGACTAGCGGGGGGGACAATGAGCAGTTCTTC. Protein: CASSYSRTSGGDNEQFF.

The V call is TRBV7-9, the J call TRBJ2-5, with D maybe TRBD2 (5 bases). The germline CDR1 and CDR2 sequences are SEHNR and FQNEAQ (reference sequence). The CDR3 runs 14 residues. V was shortened by 1 base and J by 9 bases, with 15 bases between the two germline ends. The CDR3 DNA reads as TGTGCCAGCAGCTTAGATGGTTTCGGGCGGGCCCAGTACTTC. This gives the protein CASSLDGFGRAQYF.

The rearrangement joins TRBV5-8 to TRBJ1-5; D is possibly TRBD1 (5 bases). With 0 bases removed from V and 7 bases from J, the gap between germline ends came to 11 bases. Looked up from germline, CDR1 is SGHTS and CDR2 is YDEGEE. CDR3 length: 14 residues. The CDR3 DNA reads TGTGCCAGCAGCTTGGCGGGGGTCCCCCAGCCCCAGCATTTT. The encoded protein is CASSLAGVPQPQHF.

CDR3 in DNA: TGTGCCAGCAGTGAGGGGGCTTGGGATGGCTACACCTTC. Amino acids: CASSEGAWDGYTF. V gene TRBV6-6 combines with J gene TRBJ1-2, with TRBD1 matching 7 bases. V shed 5 bases and J 6 bases; nucleotides not matched to a gene: 6. Germline V gene sequence: CDR1 MNHNY, CDR2 SVGAGI (reference sequence). The CDR3 sequence is 13 residues long.

The rearrangement joins TRBV7-3 to TRBJ1-6, with no clear D. Germline V gene lookup returns CDR1 SGHTA and CDR2 FQGTGA. The CDR3 runs to 13 residues. Trimming left V 7 bases short and J 7 bases short, with 11 bases between. The CDR3 DNA reads TGTGCCAGCACCACGGGTGGGAATTCACCCCTCCACTTT. It is translated as CASTTGGNSPLHF.

This chain links TRBV4-2 with TRBJ2-2; possibly TRBD2 for D (6 bases). This CDR3 contains 15 residues. Between the trimmed V and J ends, which lost 0 bases and 9 bases, there was a span of 14 bases. Per the germline V gene, CDR1 is LGHNA and CDR2 is YNFKEQ. This CDR3 is CASSQDFRGSRELFF. The CDR3 DNA reads as TGTGCCAGCAGCCAAGATTTCCGGGGGAGCAGGGAGCTGTTTTTT.

This clone was observed once. This chain joins TRBV5-1 and TRBJ2-2; weak D call: TRBD2 (6 bases). The germline V and J ends were trimmed by 7 bases and 6 bases, with 16 bases remaining between them. The CDR3 totals 14 residues. Germline-derived CDR1 and CDR2 are SGHRS and YFSETQ. The CDR3 is CASVPGVPPGELFF. CDR3 DNA: TGCGCCAGCGTTCCGGGGGTTCCCCCCGGGGAGCTGTTTTTT. Supplemented by reference TRBV5-1 and TRBJ2-2, the full variable domain reads KAGVTQTPRYLIKTRGQQVTLSCSPISGHRSVSWYQQTPGQGLQFLFEYFSETQRNKGNFPGRFSGRQFSNSRSEMNVSTLELGDSALYLCASVPGVPPGELFFGEGSRLTVL.

The rearrangement joins TRBV6-5 to TRBJ1-1; possibly TRBD1 for D (6 bases). The germline V gene has CDR1 MNHEY and CDR2 SVGAGI. V lost 10 bases to trimming and J lost 2 bases, with 14 bases between them. The CDR3 covers 13 residues. For the CDR3, the DNA is TGTGCCACCTGGGACAATATTAACACTGAAGCTTTCTTT. Its translation: CATWDNINTEAFF.

CDR3 sequence reads: CASSPFGGGPYNEQFF. Written as DNA, the CDR3 is TGTGCCAGCAGCCCTTTCGGGGGGGGCCCCTACAATGAGCAGTTCTTC. The chain uses TRBV9 and TRBJ2-1; the match to TRBD2 covers 8 bases. V trimming: 4 bases; J trimming: 2 bases; junction bases outside the gene matches: 8. CDR1 is SGDLS, CDR2 YYNGEE, per germline. The CDR3 is 16 amino acids.

The gene calls are TRBV6-5 and TRBJ1-5, with D uncertain. V was cut by 6 bases and J by 9 bases, with 15 bases left in between. The germline V gene encodes CDR1 MNHEY and CDR2 SVGAGI. This CDR3 comprises 13 residues. The CDR3, as DNA: TGTGCCAGCAGGGAGGCTGCCGCAGGGCCCCAGCATTTT. This translates into CASREAAAGPQHF.

Here the CDR3 reads CASSPLLSGPSGNTIYF. In nucleotides, the CDR3 is TGTGCCAGCTCACCGTTATTATCAGGCCCCTCTGGAAACACCATATATTTT. The J gene is TRBJ1-3, the V gene TRBV18, with D unclear. Germline V gene lookup returns CDR1 KGHSH and CDR2 LQKENI. The CDR3 covers 17 residues. The V and J ends lost 3 bases and 0 bases respectively, with 15 bases between them.

V is TRBV2 and J is TRBJ2-7; weak D call: TRBD2 (6 bases). Trimming pared 1 base from V and 3 bases from J, leaving 13 bases between. Germline V lookup: CDR1 SNHLY, CDR2 FYNNEI. The CDR3 contains 15 residues. The CDR3: CASSEERGVNYEQYF. CDR3 sequence (DNA): TGTGCCAGCAGTGAAGAGCGCGGGGTAAACTACGAGCAGTACTTC.

The rearrangement links TRBV18 to TRBJ1-1; 7 bases fit TRBD1. This CDR3 comprises 14 residues. Germline V gene data show CDR1 as KGHSH and CDR2 as LQKENI. V gave up 5 bases and J gave up 1 base; unmatched junction bases: 4. This CDR3 reads CASSAGTENTEAFF. CDR3 in DNA: TGTGCCAGCTCAGCCGGGACAGAGAACACTGAAGCTTTCTTT.

The chain links TRBV4-3 to TRBJ2-7; the D gene is possibly TRBD1 (5 bases). The length of the CDR3 is 16 residues. Germline values: CDR1 LGHNA, CDR2 YSLEER. V lost 0 bases, J lost 4 bases, and 16 bases lay in between. CDR3 coding DNA: TGCGCCAGCAGCCAAGAATTTGGGCCCCAGGGATACGAGCAGTACTTC. The encoded protein is CASSQEFGPQGYEQYF.

V usage is TRBV27 and J usage is TRBJ1-5; 8 bases are a match to TRBD1. The CDR3 has 14 residues. Trimming cost V 5 bases and J 7 bases; bases outside gene matches: 7. Germline V gene data show CDR1 as MNHEY and CDR2 as SMNVEV (reference sequence). The CDR3, as DNA: TGTGCCAGCAGTGACAGGGGCTTTGGACAGCCCCAGCATTTT. It is translated as CASSDRGFGQPQHF.

The J gene is TRBJ1-1, the V gene TRBV5-6, with no clear D. V gave up 3 bases and J gave up 7 bases, with 7 bases separating them. The CDR3 has 11 residues. From germline, CDR1 is SGHDT and CDR2 YYEEEE. This CDR3 reads CASSSVIEAFF. CDR3 DNA: TGTGCCAGCAGCTCAGTTATTGAAGCTTTCTTT.

On this clone: At one boundary the junction diverges from the germline segment, which might be a read error. The rearrangement joins TRBV28 to TRBJ2-7; maybe TRBD1 (6 bases). CDR1 is MDHEN and CDR2 is SYDVKM in the germline V gene. The CDR3 length is 11 residues. CDR3 sequence reads: CASSTNRDTLF. Here the CDR3 DNA reads TGTGCCAGCAGTACAAACCGGGACACCCTTTTC.

The J gene is TRBJ2-5, the V gene TRBV5-8; 7 bases are shared with TRBD1. This CDR3 comprises 15 residues. Germline V gives CDR1 SGHTS, CDR2 YDEGEE. J lost 1 base, V lost 4 bases, and 7 bases had no gene match. Written as DNA, the CDR3 is TGTGCCAGCAGCGTCGGGACAGCAGCCCAAGAGACCCAGTACTTC. Amino acid sequence: CASSVGTAAQETQYF.